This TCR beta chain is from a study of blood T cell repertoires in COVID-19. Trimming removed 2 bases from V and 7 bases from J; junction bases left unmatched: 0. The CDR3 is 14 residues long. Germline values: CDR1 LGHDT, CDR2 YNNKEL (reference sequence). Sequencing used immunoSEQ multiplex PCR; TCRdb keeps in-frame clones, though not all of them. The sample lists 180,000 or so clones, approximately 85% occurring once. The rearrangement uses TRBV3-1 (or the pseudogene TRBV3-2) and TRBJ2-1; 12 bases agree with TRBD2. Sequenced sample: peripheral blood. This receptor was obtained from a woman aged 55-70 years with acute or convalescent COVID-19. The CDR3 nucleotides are TGTGCCAGCAGCCAACTAGCGGGAGGGAATGAGCAGTTCTTC. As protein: CASSQLAGGNEQFF.